Listed below are T cell receptor beta chains from one sample, sequenced in a study of blood T cell repertoires in COVID-19. Produced via immunoSEQ multiplex PCR; TCRdb's table is partial and in-frame only. The sample lists about 68,000 clones, about three quarters occurring once. The sample taken for sequencing was peripheral blood. The origin of the receptors is a human donor in a cohort sampled during active COVID-19. Both conserved end residues are part of each CDR3. The D gene is left open where the match is weak. Part of the rows lack a size; the others show once, few, many or a class for expanded clones.

abundance,v_gene,d_gene,j_gene,CDR3nt,CDR3aa
-,TRBV11-2,TRBD2,TRBJ2-3,TGTGCCAGCAGCTTAGTGGGGGGGACAGATACGCAGTATTTT,CASSLVGGTDTQYF
-,TRBV2,-,TRBJ2-7,TGTGCCAGCAGTGCAGGGGAGAGCGAGCAGTACTTC,CASSAGESEQYF
many,TRBV5-1,TRBD1,TRBJ1-2,TGCGCCAGCAGTTCGGGACAGCCTGGCCGTATAGGCTACACCTTC,CASSSGQPGRIGYTF
few,TRBV7-8,TRBD1,TRBJ2-3,TGTGCCAGCAGCTCGCACAGCTACAGGGGGCGAAGAGATACGCAGTATTTT,CASSSHSYRGRRDTQYF
-,TRBV28,TRBD2,TRBJ2-3,TGTGCCAGCAGTTTCAACGGACTAGCGGGCACAGATACGCAGTATTTT,CASSFNGLAGTDTQYF
-,TRBV3-1/TRBV3-2,-,TRBJ1-1,TGTGCCAGCAGCCAAGGTACTATGAACACTGAAGCTTTCTTT,CASSQGTMNTEAFF
-,TRBV5-6,-,TRBJ1-4,TGTGCCAGCAGCTTGGATAGGGGTAGTGAAAAACTGTTTTTT,CASSLDRGSEKLFF
-,TRBV27,TRBD1,TRBJ2-5,TGTGCCAGCAGTTTCGGCAAGACAGGGGGCATCGAGACCCAGTACTTC,CASSFGKTGGIETQYF
-,TRBV6-5,-,TRBJ1-5,TGTGCCAGCGCCAGGAATCAGCCCCAGCATTTT,CASARNQPQHF
-,TRBV5-1,-,TRBJ2-5,TGCGCCAGCAGCGCCCTTTCGGGGCAAGAGACCCAGTACTTC,CASSALSGQETQYF
-,TRBV28,-,TRBJ1-5,TGTGCCAGCACCTCCCGGGCCGGGAATTATCAGCCCCAGCATTTT,CASTSRAGNYQPQHF
-,TRBV21-1,-,TRBJ2-7,TGTGCCAGCACCGAAGTAACAGGGTCCCCCTACGAGCAGTACTTC,CASTEVTGSPYEQYF
-,TRBV28,TRBD2,TRBJ2-1,TGTGCCAGCAACCTTAGTAAATCTAGCGGGAGGTTTAATGAGCAGTTCTTC,CASNLSKSSGRFNEQFF
-,TRBV20-1,-,TRBJ2-7,TGCAGTGCTAGTAGCCGGGACATTTACTCCTACGAGCAGTACTTC,CSASSRDIYSYEQYF
once,TRBV5-8,-,TRBJ2-6,TGTGCCAGCAGCAACGACTTCTCTGGGGCCAACGTCCTGACTTTC,CASSNDFSGANVLTF
-,TRBV19,-,TRBJ1-5,TGTGCCAGTAGTCACCAGGGGAGTCAGCCCCAGCATTTT,CASSHQGSQPQHF
once,TRBV7-2,-,TRBJ1-1,TGTGCCAGCAGCTTAATGAGTGCGAGCCCTGAAGCTTTCTTT,CASSLMSASPEAFF
-,TRBV6-2/TRBV6-3,TRBD2,TRBJ2-2,TGTGCCAGCAGTTACCCCCTAGCGGCGGGCCTGAACACCGGGGAGCTGTTTTTT,CASSYPLAAGLNTGELFF
once,TRBV5-4,-,TRBJ1-1,TGTGCCAGCAGCTCCCAGGCAGCCTTGAACACTGAAGCTTTCTTT,CASSSQAALNTEAFF
few,TRBV11-2,TRBD2,TRBJ2-3,TGTGCCAGCAGCTTAGTTCTAGCGGTGGGCACAGATACGCAGTATTTT,CASSLVLAVGTDTQYF
once,TRBV6-1,-,TRBJ1-4,TGTGCCAGCAGTGAAGCGTCTTCTACCGAAAAACTGTTTTTT,CASSEASSTEKLFF
-,TRBV11-2,TRBD2,TRBJ2-5,TGTGCCAGCAGCTGGGCTAGCGGCCAAGAGACCCAGTACTTC,CASSWASGQETQYF
-,TRBV19,-,TRBJ2-2,TGTGCCAGTCAAGGCGGCGCCGCGAACACCGGGGAGCTGTTTTTT,CASQGGAANTGELFF
once,TRBV5-8,-,TRBJ1-1,TGTGCCAGCAGCTTGAGCGGGATGTTGAACACTGAAGCTTTCTTT,CASSLSGMLNTEAFF
-,TRBV19,-,TRBJ2-6,TGTGCCAGTAGCATCACAGGGCTCTCTGGGGCCAACGTCCTGACTTTC,CASSITGLSGANVLTF
-,TRBV28,TRBD1,TRBJ1-5,TGTGCCAGCAGGGAGACAGGGGGTGGCAATCAGCCCCAGCATTTT,CASRETGGGNQPQHF
-,TRBV28,-,TRBJ1-6,TGTGCCAGCAGTTTAGGGTTCGGGGGGATCTCCCTCCACTTT,CASSLGFGGISLHF
-,TRBV18,TRBD1,TRBJ1-5,TGTGCCAGCTCACCGCCGACAGGGGCCACTAATCAGCCCCAGCATTTT,CASSPPTGATNQPQHF